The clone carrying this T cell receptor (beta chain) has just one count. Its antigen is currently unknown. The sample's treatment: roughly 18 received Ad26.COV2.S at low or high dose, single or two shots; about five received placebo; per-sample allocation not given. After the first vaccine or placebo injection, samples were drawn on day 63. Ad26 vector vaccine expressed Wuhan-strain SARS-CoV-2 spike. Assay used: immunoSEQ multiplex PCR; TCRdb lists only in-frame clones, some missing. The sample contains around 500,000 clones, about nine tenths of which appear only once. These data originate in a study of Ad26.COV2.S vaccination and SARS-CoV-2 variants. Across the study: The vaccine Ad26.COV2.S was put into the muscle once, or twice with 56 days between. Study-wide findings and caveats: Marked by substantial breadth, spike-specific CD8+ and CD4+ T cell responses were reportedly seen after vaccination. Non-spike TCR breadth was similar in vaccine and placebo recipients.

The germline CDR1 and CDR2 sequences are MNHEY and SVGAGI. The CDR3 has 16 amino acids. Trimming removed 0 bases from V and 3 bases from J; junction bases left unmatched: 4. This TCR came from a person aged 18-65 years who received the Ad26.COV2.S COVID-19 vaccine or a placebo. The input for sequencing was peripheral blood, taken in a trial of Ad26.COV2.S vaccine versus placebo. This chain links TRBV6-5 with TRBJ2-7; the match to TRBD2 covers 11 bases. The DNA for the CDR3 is TGTGCCAGCAGTTACTCACTAGCGGGGGAACACTACGAGCAGTACTTC. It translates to CASSYSLAGEHYEQYF.